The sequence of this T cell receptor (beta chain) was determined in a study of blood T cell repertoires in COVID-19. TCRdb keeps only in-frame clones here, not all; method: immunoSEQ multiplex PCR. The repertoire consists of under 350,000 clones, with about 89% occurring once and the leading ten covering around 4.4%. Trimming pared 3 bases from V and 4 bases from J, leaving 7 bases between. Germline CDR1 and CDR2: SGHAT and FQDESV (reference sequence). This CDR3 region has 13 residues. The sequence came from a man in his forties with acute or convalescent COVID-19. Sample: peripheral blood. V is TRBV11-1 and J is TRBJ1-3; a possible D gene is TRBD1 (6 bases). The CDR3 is CASSLGTGNTIYF. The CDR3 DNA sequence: TGTGCCAGCAGCTTGGGGACAGGAAACACCATATATTTT.